The rows below give T cell receptor beta chains drawn from one sample of a study of blood T cells in healthy people across ages. TCRdb ran MiXCR on the 5' RACE reads and lists one entry per CDR3 protein. The sample has 850,000 to 1,300,000 distinct CDR3 sequences; roughly 45% are singletons. The sequenced sample was blood. The receptors were sampled from a woman in her sixties in good health. CDR3s include the opening cysteine and the closing phenylalanine or tryptophan. D genes are given only for firm matches. The size field is filled for only some rows; it gives once, few, many or a size class.

few	NA	TRBV6-5	TRBJ2-7	TGTGCCAGCAGTTACGGGGCTACCTACGAGCAGTACTTC	CASSYGATYEQYF
once	TRBD2	TRBV9	TRBJ2-3	TGTGCCAGCAGCGTAGAGGGACTAGCGGAGAGCACAGATACGCAGTATTTT	CASSVEGLAESTDTQYF
NA	NA	TRBV12-3/TRBV12-4	TRBJ1-5	TGTGCCAGCAGTTTAGTAGGGCCCCTTACGGGCAATCAGCCCCAGCATTTT	CASSLVGPLTGNQPQHF
NA	TRBD1	TRBV6-1	TRBJ2-4	TGTGCCAGCAGGACCGGGACAGGGGGGTTTAGCTTGGCCAAAAACATTCAGTACTTC	CASRTGTGGFSLAKNIQYF
NA	NA	TRBV10-3	TRBJ2-5	TGTGCCACCGGACCTGGGGCCCCCCAAGAGACCCAGTACTTC	CATGPGAPQETQYF
NA	TRBD2	TRBV28	TRBJ2-4	TGTGCCAGCAGTTTGAGGTATAGCGGGATGGGCAAAAACATTCAGTACTTC	CASSLRYSGMGKNIQYF
few	NA	TRBV6-1	TRBJ2-7	TGTGCCAGCAGTGAATTCAGGGTAGACGAGCAGTACTTC	CASSEFRVDEQYF
NA	TRBD2	TRBV12-3/TRBV12-4	TRBJ2-3	TGTGCCAGCGCGATTGGTGGACTAGCGAGCACAGATACGCAGTATTTT	CASAIGGLASTDTQYF
NA	TRBD2	TRBV30	TRBJ2-1	TGTGCCTGGACCGGACTAGCACAAAATGAGCAGTTCTTC	CAWTGLAQNEQFF
NA	TRBD1	TRBV28	TRBJ1-2	TGTGTCAGCGCGACAGGGGGGATTGGCTACACCTTC	CVSATGGIGYTF
once	NA	TRBV27	TRBJ2-5	TGTGCCAGCAGTTTATCATGGGGGTCGTCAGAGACCCAGTACTTC	CASSLSWGSSETQYF
NA	NA	TRBV5-1	TRBJ2-4	TGCGCCAGCAACCGAGGGGGAGACAAAAACATTCAGTACTTC	CASNRGGDKNIQYF
NA	TRBD2	TRBV5-1	TRBJ2-1	TGCGCCAGCAGCTTGGCCCCGGGACTAGCGGGACACATACGATACAATGAGCAGTTCTTC	CASSLAPGLAGHIRYNEQFF
few	NA	TRBV29-1	TRBJ2-7	TGCAGCGTTGAACTAGCGTTCTCCAATGAGCAGTACTTC	CSVELAFSNEQYF
NA	TRBD2	TRBV20-1	TRBJ2-5	TGCAGTCCTAACCCGGGACTAGCATCACAAGAAGAGACCCAGTACTTC	CSPNPGLASQEETQYF
NA	TRBD1	TRBV4-3	TRBJ2-1	TGCGCCAGCAGCCTCGGGACAGTGAACTACAATGAGCAGTTCTTC	CASSLGTVNYNEQFF
NA	TRBD2	TRBV20-1	TRBJ2-5	TGCAGTGTCACAACTAGCGGGAGCGTCTACGAGCGGTACTTC	CSVTTSGSVYERYF
few	TRBD2	TRBV20-1	TRBJ2-1	TGCAGTGCTAGAGACCAGACTAGCGGGGACTACAATGAGCAGTTCTTC	CSARDQTSGDYNEQFF
NA	NA	TRBV20-1	TRBJ2-7	TGCAGTGCTAGATATACAGTTTCCTACGAGCAGTACTTC	CSARYTVSYEQYF
NA	NA	TRBV29-1	TRBJ2-2	TGCAGCATTGAATACAACGTCGGCACGGGCGGGGAGCTGTTTTTT	CSIEYNVGTGGELFF
NA	NA	TRBV7-8	TRBJ1-6	TGTGCCAGCAGCCCCCTGGGGATACGTTCACCCCTCCACTTT	CASSPLGIRSPLHF
few	NA	TRBV20-1	TRBJ2-1	TGCAGTGCTAGAGATTCGACTAGATCGGCGGGGGAGCAGTTCTTC	CSARDSTRSAGEQFF
few	NA	TRBV6-5	TRBJ2-1	TGTGCCAGCGGGTTCCGGGACTTGTACAATGAGCAGTTCTTC	CASGFRDLYNEQFF
NA	TRBD1	TRBV27	TRBJ1-2	TGTGCCAGCAGCCTTTCACCGGGACAGAGACTCCGTGGCTACACCTTC	CASSLSPGQRLRGYTF
few	TRBD2	TRBV5-1	TRBJ2-7	TGCGCCAGCAGCTCGGGACTAGCGGGAGCCCTCGCGCACGAGCAGTACTTC	CASSSGLAGALAHEQYF
NA	NA	TRBV9	TRBJ2-1	TGTGCCAGCACGGAAACAGTCGCCTACAATGAGCAGTTCTTC	CASTETVAYNEQFF
few	NA	TRBV20-1	TRBJ2-7	TGCAGTGCTAGGGAACTACAGGGAAAAAGCTCCTACGAGCAGTACTTC	CSARELQGKSSYEQYF
NA	NA	TRBV18	TRBJ2-7	TGTGTCAGCTCACAACAGAGCTCCTACGAGCAGTACTTC	CVSSQQSSYEQYF
NA	NA	TRBV28	TRBJ1-1	TGTGCCAGCAGTTGGGCGGGGACGAACACTGAAGCTTTCTTT	CASSWAGTNTEAFF
NA	TRBD1	TRBV5-5	TRBJ1-2	TGTGCCAGCAGCGGGGACAGGGCGGGCTATGGCTACACCTTC	CASSGDRAGYGYTF
NA	TRBD1	TRBV6-6	TRBJ2-7	TGTGCCAGCAGTTACTTCGGACCGGGACAGGGCCCCTACGAGCAGTACTTC	CASSYFGPGQGPYEQYF
once	TRBD1	TRBV11-2	TRBJ2-7	TGTGCCAGCAGCTCGAGGACAGGGCAACACGAGCAGTACTTC	CASSSRTGQHEQYF
many	NA	TRBV7-2	TRBJ1-1	TGTGCCAGCAGCTTAGGGCAGGGGAGCACTGAAGCTTTCTTT	CASSLGQGSTEAFF
many	TRBD1	TRBV13	TRBJ2-7	TGTGCCAGCAGCCTGGGGACAGCCTCCTACGAGCAGTACTTC	CASSLGTASYEQYF
few	TRBD2	TRBV9	TRBJ2-3	TGTGCCAGCAGCGTAGGATCTAGCGGGAAGGCGGATACGCAGTATTTT	CASSVGSSGKADTQYF
NA	NA	TRBV12-3/TRBV12-4	TRBJ1-4	TGTGCCAGCAGTTTGAAGGGTTGGGAAAAACTGTTTTTT	CASSLKGWEKLFF
NA	TRBD1	TRBV6-1	TRBJ1-5	TGTGCCAGCAGTCAATTCTTTATTACGGACAGGCTCAATCAGCCCCAGCATTTT	CASSQFFITDRLNQPQHF
NA	TRBD2	TRBV20-1	TRBJ2-1	TGCAGTGCACTGGGGCGGGGGGACAATGAGCAGTTCTTC	CSALGRGDNEQFF